This paragraph covers one TCR beta chain sequence. Its antigen is undetermined. This record comes from a study of cytomegalovirus exposure and HLA in healthy donors. Broader study findings: Donors belonging to an Asian-associated ancestry cluster reportedly showed fewer N-insertions in productive TCRs than the approximately 670-donor mean, according to what a later analysis found. Roughly uniform depth of sequencing across donors was assumed in presence/absence analyses.

Primers for the PCR totalled 60 Vbeta and 13 Jbeta. Sequencing was performed with immunoSEQ multiplex PCR; in TCRdb, only in-frame clones are kept and a portion is missing. The table has about 150,000 clones, roughly 78% seen once. This TCR was recovered from a man aged 25-40 years in good health. The sequenced sample consisted of PBMCs.

In DNA form, the CDR3 reads TGTGCCAGCAGGCGGACTCGGCGGTCCTACGAGCAGTACTTC. Protein sequence: CASRRTRRSYEQYF. V and J are TRBV2 and TRBJ2-7, with a tentative D call TRBD2 (5 bases). CDR1 and CDR2 (germline): SNHLY, FYNNEI. The CDR3 spans 14 residues. Trimming pared 6 bases from V and 1 base from J, leaving 13 bases between.